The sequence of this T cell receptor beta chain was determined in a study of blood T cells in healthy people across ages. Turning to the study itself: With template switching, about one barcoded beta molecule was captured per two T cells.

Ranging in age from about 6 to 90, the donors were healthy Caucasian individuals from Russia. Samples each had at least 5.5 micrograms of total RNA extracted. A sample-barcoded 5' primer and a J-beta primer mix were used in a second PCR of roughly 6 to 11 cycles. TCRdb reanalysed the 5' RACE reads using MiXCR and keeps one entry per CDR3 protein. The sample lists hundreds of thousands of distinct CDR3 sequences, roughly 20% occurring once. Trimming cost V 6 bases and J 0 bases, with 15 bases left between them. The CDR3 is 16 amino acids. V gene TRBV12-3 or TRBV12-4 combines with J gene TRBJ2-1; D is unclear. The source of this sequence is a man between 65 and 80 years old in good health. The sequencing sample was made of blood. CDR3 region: CASSFGTINSYNEQFF. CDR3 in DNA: TGTGCCAGCAGCTTTGGTACTATCAACTCCTACAATGAGCAGTTCTTC.